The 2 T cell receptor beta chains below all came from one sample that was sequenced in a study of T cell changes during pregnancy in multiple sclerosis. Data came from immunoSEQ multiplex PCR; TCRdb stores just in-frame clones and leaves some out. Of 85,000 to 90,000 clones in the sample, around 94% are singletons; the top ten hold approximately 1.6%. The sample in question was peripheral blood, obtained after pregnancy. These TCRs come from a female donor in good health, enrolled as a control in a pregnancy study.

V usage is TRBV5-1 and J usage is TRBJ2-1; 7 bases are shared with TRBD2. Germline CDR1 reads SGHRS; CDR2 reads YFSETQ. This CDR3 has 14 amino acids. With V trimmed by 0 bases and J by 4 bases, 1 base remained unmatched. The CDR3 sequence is CASSLGAGYNEQFF. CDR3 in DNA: TGCGCCAGCAGCTTGGGAGCGGGGTACAATGAGCAGTTCTTC.

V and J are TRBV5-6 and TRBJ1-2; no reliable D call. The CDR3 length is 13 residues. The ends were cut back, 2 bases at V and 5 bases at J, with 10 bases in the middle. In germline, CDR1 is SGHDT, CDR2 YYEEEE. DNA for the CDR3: TGTGCCAGCAGCTTAACGGGTCTGTATGGCTACACCTTC. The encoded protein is CASSLTGLYGYTF.